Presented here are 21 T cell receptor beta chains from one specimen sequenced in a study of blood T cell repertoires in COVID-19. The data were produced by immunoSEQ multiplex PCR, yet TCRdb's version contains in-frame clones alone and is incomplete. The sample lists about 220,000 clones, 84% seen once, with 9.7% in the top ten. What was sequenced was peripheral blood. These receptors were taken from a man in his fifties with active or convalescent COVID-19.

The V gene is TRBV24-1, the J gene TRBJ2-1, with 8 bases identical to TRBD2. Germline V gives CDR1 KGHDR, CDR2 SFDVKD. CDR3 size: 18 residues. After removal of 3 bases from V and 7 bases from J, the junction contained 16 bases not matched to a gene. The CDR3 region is CATSDLWGSSGTRNEQFF. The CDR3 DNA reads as TGTGCCACCAGTGATCTATGGGGGAGTAGCGGGACTCGGAATGAGCAGTTCTTC.

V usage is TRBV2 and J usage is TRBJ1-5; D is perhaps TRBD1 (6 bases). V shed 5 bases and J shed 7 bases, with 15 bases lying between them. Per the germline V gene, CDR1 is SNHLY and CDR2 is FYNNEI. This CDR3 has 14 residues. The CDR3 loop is CASSSQGVGQPQHF. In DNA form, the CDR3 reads TGTGCCAGCAGTTCACAGGGTGTAGGGCAGCCCCAGCATTTT.

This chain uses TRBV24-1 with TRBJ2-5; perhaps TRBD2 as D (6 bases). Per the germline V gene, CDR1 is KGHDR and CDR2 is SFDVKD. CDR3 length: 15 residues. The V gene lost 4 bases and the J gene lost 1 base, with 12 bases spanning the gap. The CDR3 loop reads CATSDPGLRQETQYF. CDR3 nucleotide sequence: TGTGCCACCAGTGACCCGGGACTCCGCCAAGAGACCCAGTACTTC.

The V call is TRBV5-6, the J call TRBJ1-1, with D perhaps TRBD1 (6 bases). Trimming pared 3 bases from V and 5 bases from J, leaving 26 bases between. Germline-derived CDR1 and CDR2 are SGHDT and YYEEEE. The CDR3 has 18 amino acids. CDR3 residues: CASSSLQRGIQGITEAFF. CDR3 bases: TGTGCCAGCAGCTCCCTCCAGAGGGGGATCCAGGGAATAACTGAAGCTTTCTTT. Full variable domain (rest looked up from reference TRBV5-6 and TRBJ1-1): DAGVTQSPTHLIKTRGQQVTLRCSPKSGHDTVSWYQQALGQGPQFIFQYYEEEERQRGNFPDRFSGHQFPNYSSELNVNALLLGDSALYLCASSSLQRGIQGITEAFFGQGTRLTVV.

The CDR3 protein is CASSQDRGWYAGGAEGANVLTF. CDR3 in DNA: TGCGCCAGCAGCCAAGACCGGGGCTGGTATGCAGGGGGCGCGGAAGGGGCCAACGTCCTGACTTTC. The V call is TRBV4-3, the J call TRBJ2-6; 8 positions match TRBD1. The V segment lost 0 bases and the J segment 4 bases; nucleotides outside the gene matches: 20. Germline V lookup: CDR1 LGHNA, CDR2 YSLEER. The CDR3 contains 22 residues.

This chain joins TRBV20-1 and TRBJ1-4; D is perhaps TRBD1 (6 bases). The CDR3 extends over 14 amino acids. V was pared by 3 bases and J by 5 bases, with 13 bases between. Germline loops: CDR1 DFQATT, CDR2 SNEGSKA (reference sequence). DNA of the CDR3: TGCAGTGCTAGTTTGGGACACCACAATGAAAAACTGTTTTTT. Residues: CSASLGHHNEKLFF.

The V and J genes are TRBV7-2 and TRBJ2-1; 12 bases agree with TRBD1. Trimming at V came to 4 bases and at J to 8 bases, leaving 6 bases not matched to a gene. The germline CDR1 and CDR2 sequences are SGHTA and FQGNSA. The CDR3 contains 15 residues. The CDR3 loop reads CASSSGTGGLHEQFF. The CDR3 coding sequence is TGTGCCAGCAGCTCCGGGACAGGGGGCTTGCATGAGCAGTTCTTC.

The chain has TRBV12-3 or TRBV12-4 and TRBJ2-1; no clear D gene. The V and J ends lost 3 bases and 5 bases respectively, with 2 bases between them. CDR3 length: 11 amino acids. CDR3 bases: TGTGCCAGCAGTTTTAACAATGAGCAGTTCTTC. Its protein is CASSFNNEQFF.

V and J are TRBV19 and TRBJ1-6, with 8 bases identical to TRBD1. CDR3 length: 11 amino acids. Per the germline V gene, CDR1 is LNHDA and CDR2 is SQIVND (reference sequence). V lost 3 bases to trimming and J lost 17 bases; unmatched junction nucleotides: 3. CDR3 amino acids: CASSIWTGFHF. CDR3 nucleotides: TGTGCCAGTAGTATCTGGACAGGGTTCCACTTT.

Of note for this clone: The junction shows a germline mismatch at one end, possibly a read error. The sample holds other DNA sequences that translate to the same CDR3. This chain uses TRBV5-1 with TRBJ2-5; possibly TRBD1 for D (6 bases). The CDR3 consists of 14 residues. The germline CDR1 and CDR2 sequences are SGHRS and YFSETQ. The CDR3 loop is CASSSGQTQETQYF. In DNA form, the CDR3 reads TGCGCCAGCAGCTCCGGACAGACGCAAGAAACCCAGTACTTC.

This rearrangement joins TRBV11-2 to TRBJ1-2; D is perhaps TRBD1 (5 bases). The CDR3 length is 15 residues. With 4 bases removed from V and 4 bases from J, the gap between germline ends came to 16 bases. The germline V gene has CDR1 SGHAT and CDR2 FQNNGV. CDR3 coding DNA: TGTGCCAGCAGCTATGGGCCCGGACACGTCTATGGCTACACCTTC. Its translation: CASSYGPGHVYGYTF.

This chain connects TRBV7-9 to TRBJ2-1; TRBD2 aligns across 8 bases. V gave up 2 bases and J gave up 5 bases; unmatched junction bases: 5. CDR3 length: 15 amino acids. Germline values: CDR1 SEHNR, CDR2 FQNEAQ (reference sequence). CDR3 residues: CASSLIAGINNEQFF. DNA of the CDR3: TGTGCCAGCAGCTTAATAGCGGGAATCAACAATGAGCAGTTCTTC. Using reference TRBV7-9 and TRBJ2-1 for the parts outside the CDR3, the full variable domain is DTGVSQNPRHKITKRGQNVTFRCDPISEHNRLYWYRQTLGQGPEFLTYFQNEAQLEKSRLLSDRFSAERPKGSFSTLEIQRTEQGDSAMYLCASSLIAGINNEQFFGPGTRLTVL.

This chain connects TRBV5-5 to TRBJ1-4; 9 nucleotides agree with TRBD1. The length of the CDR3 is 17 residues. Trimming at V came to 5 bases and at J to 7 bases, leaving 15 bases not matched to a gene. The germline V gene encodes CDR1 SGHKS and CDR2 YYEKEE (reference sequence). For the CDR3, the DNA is TGTGCCAGCAGGCCCCGGACAGGGGTGGTGGACACTGAAAAACTGTTTTTT. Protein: CASRPRTGVVDTEKLFF.

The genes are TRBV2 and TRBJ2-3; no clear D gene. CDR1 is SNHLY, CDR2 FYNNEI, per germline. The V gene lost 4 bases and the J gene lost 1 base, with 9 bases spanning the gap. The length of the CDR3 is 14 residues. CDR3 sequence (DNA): TGTGCCAGCAGTGCCGAACGGGGCACAGATACGCAGTATTTT. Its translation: CASSAERGTDTQYF.

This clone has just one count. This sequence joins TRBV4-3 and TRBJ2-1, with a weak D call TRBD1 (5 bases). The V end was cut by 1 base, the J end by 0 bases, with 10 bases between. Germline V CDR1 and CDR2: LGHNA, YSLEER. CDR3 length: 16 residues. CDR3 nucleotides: TGCGCCAGCAGCCAAGGCGTGGGGCTCTCCTACAATGAGCAGTTCTTC. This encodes CASSQGVGLSYNEQFF.

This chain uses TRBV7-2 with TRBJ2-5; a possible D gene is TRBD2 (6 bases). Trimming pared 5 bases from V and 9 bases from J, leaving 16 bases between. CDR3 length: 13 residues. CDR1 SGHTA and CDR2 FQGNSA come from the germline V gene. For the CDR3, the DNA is TGTGCCAGCAGCCTAGGGCGGGACGGTCCCCAGTACTTC. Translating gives CASSLGRDGPQYF.

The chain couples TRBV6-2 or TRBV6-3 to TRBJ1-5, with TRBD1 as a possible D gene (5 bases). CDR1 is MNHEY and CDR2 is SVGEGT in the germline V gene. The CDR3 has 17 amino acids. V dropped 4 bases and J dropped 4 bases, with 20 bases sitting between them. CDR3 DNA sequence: TGTGCCAGCAGTTCCCAACAGGCGGCAATTACAAATCAGCCCCAGCATTTT. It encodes CASSSQQAAITNQPQHF.

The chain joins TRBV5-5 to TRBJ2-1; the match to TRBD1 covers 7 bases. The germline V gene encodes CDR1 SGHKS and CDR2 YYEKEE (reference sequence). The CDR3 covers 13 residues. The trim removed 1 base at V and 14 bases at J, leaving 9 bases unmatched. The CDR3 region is CASSLTGDRAEFF. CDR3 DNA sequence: TGTGCCAGCAGCTTGACAGGTGACAGGGCTGAGTTCTTC.

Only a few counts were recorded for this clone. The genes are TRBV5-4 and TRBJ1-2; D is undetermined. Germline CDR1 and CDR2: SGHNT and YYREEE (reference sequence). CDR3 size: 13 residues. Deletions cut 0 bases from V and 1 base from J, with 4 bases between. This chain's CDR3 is CASSLDSNYGYTF. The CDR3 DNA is TGTGCCAGCAGCTTGGACAGTAACTATGGCTACACCTTC.

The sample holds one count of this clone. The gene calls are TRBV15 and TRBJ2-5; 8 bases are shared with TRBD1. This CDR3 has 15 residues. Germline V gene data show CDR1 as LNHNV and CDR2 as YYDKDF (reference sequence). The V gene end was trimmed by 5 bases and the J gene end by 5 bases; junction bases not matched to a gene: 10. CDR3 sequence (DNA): TGTGCCACCAGCTCTTATCGCAGGGGGCGGGAGACCCAGTACTTC. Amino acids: CATSSYRRGRETQYF.

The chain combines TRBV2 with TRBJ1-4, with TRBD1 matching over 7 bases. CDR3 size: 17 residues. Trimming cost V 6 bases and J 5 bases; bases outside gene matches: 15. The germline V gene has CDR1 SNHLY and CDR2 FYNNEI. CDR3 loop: CASRNPFGQEQNEKLFF. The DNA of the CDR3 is TGTGCCAGCAGAAACCCCTTCGGACAGGAGCAGAATGAAAAACTGTTTTTT.